These 5 T cell receptor beta chains were sequenced from one sample in a study of cytomegalovirus exposure and HLA in healthy donors. The PCR made use of 60 Vbeta and 13 Jbeta primers. Profiling relied on immunoSEQ multiplex PCR, and the TCRdb table lists in-frame clones only, not all of them. The sample holds fewer than 250,000 clones, around four fifths seen once. The sequenced material came from PBMCs. All receptors derive from a male donor in good health and CMV-seronegative.

This chain connects TRBV28 to TRBJ2-5; TRBD1 agrees at 8 bases. The germline CDR1 and CDR2 sequences are MDHEN and SYDVKM. After removal of 2 bases from V and 1 base from J, the junction contained 3 bases not matched to a gene. CDR3 length: 15 residues. Here the CDR3 DNA reads TGTGCCAGCAGTTTAAGGACAGGGCCCCAAGAGACCCAGTACTTC. As protein: CASSLRTGPQETQYF. The full variable domain, rest sourced from reference TRBV28 and TRBJ2-5, is DVKVTQSSRYLVKRTGEKVFLECVQDMDHENMFWYRQDPGLGLRLIYFSYDVKMKEKGDIPEGYSVSREKKERFSLILESASTNQTSMYLCASSLRTGPQETQYFGPGTRLLVL.

This rearrangement joins TRBV5-6 to TRBJ2-5; 7 bases agree with TRBD2. TRBJ2-7 matches the DNA end more closely, so the J call is doubtful. The CDR3 covers 14 residues. Germline-derived CDR1 and CDR2 are SGHDT and YYEEEE. The CDR3 reads CASSLVLAAYEQYF. CDR3 in DNA: TGTGCCAGCAGCTTGGTCCTAGCGGCCTACGAGCAGTACTTC.

This clone was observed a few times. V is TRBV28 and J is TRBJ2-1, with TRBD2 as a possible D gene (6 bases). In germline, CDR1 is MDHEN, CDR2 SYDVKM. This CDR3 comprises 14 residues. V lost 6 bases and J lost 9, with 18 bases in between. CDR3 coding DNA: TGTGCCAGCAGCGAGGGACTCCTGAGGAGTGAGCAGTTCTTC. This gives the protein CASSEGLLRSEQFF.

The genes are TRBV7-3 and TRBJ2-7, with 7 positions matching TRBD2. The J segment lost 0 bases and the V segment lost 5 bases, leaving 13 bases of the junction unmatched. CDR3 size: 17 residues. CDR1 and CDR2 (germline): SGHTA, FQGTGA. The chain's CDR3 is CASSPDTGGGSSYEQYF. As DNA, the CDR3 is TGTGCCAGCAGCCCTGATACAGGCGGGGGTAGCTCCTACGAGCAGTACTTC.

The V and J genes are TRBV5-1 and TRBJ1-6; D remains unclear. Germline CDR1 SGHRS, CDR2 YFSETQ. This CDR3 is 14 amino acids long. Deletions cut 0 bases from V and 3 bases from J, with 4 bases between. The CDR3 is CASSLDSYNSPLHF. The CDR3 DNA follows: TGCGCCAGCAGCTTGGACAGCTATAATTCACCCCTCCACTTT.